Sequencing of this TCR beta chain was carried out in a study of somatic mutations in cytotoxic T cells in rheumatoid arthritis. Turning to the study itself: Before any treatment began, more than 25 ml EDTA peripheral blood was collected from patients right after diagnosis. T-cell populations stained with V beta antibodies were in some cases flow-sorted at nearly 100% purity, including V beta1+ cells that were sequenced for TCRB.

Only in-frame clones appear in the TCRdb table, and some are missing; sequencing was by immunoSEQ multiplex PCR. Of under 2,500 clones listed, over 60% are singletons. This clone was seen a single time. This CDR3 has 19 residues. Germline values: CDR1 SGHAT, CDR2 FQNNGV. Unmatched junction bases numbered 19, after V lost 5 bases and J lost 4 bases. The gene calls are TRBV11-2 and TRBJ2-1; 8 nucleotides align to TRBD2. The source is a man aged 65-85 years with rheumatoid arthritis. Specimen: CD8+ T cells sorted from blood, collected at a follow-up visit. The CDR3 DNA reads TGTGCCAGCAGCGCCCCCCTGGGAGCGGGGGTCCCCCCTTACAATGAGCAGTTCTTC. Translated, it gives CASSAPLGAGVPPYNEQFF.